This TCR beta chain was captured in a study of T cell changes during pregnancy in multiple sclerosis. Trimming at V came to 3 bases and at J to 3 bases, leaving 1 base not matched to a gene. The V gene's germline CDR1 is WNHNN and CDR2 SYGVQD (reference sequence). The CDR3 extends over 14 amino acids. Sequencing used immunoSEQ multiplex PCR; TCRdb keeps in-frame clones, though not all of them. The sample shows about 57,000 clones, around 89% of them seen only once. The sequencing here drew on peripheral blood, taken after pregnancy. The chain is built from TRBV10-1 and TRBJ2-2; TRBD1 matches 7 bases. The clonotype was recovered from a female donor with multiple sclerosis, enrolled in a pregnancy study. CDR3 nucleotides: TGCGCCAGCAGTGAAGGGACAGACACCGGGGAGCTGTTTTTT. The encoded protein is CASSEGTDTGELFF.